Following are 27 T cell receptor beta chains from one sample sequenced in a study of blood T cell repertoires in COVID-19. TCRdb keeps only in-frame clones here, not all; method: immunoSEQ multiplex PCR. The sample carries roughly 56,000 clones, 70% to 90% recorded once. The sequencing sample was made of peripheral blood. These receptors came from a human donor in a cohort sampled during active COVID-19.

The rearrangement uses TRBV7-2 and TRBJ1-1; 7 positions agree with TRBD1. The V and J ends lost 4 bases and 4 bases, in that order; junction bases with no gene match: 6. In germline, CDR1 is SGHTA, CDR2 FQGNSA. The CDR3 consists of 14 residues. Here the CDR3 reads CASSSQGGGTEAFF. The CDR3 DNA reads as TGTGCCAGCAGCTCCCAGGGGGGAGGCACTGAAGCTTTCTTT.

The chain combines TRBV2 with TRBJ1-2; 8 nucleotides line up with TRBD1. This CDR3 contains 15 residues. V lost 6 bases, J lost 7 bases, and 13 bases stayed unmatched. The V gene's germline CDR1 is SNHLY and CDR2 FYNNEI. The CDR3 bases are TGTGCCAGCAGCAGGGGGCCTGTCGGCTATGGTGGCTACACCTTC. As protein: CASSRGPVGYGGYTF.

This chain joins TRBV7-2 and TRBJ2-3; D unclear. From germline, CDR1 is SGHTA and CDR2 FQGNSA. The CDR3 runs 15 residues. V shed 1 base and J shed 2 bases, with 10 bases lying between them. CDR3 in amino acids: CASSLGPSFTDTQYF. The CDR3 region has the DNA TGTGCCAGCAGCTTAGGTCCCTCTTTCACAGATACGCAGTATTTT. Full variable domain (remainder filled in from reference TRBV7-2 and TRBJ2-3): GAGVSQSPSNKVTEKGKDVELRCDPISGHTALYWYRQSLGQGLEFLIYFQGNSAPDKSGLPSDRFSAERTGGSVSTLTIQRTQQEDSAVYLCASSLGPSFTDTQYFGPGTRLTVL.

J is TRBJ1-4 and V is TRBV5-4; 8 bases are shared with TRBD1. The CDR3 is made up of 15 amino acids. The V gene's germline CDR1 is SGHNT and CDR2 YYREEE (reference sequence). Unmatched junction bases numbered 5, after V lost 2 bases and J lost 5 bases. Here the CDR3 DNA reads TGTGCCAGCAGCTTTGGACAGGGAGGGAATGAAAAACTGTTTTTT. Protein: CASSFGQGGNEKLFF.

This clone was counted once. The V call is TRBV4-3, the J call TRBJ1-2, with a tentative D call TRBD1 (5 bases). V lost 4 bases to trimming and J lost 2 bases, with 20 bases between them. Germline loops: CDR1 LGHNA, CDR2 YSLEER. This CDR3 is built from 17 residues. The chain's CDR3 is CASSPNWQGGGNYGYTF. CDR3 nucleotide sequence: TGCGCCAGCAGCCCCAATTGGCAGGGCGGTGGGAACTATGGCTACACCTTC.

V gene TRBV4-3 combines with J gene TRBJ1-2, with a weak D call TRBD1 (6 bases). Trimming stripped 0 bases from V and 1 base from J, with 9 bases between. The CDR3 is 15 residues long. Germline assignment: CDR1 LGHNA and CDR2 YSLEER. CDR3: CASSQDDRNNYGYTF. CDR3 in DNA: TGCGCCAGCAGCCAAGACGACAGGAATAACTATGGCTACACCTTC.

The V call is TRBV5-1, the J call TRBJ2-2, with 8 bases aligning to TRBD1. The J segment lost 2 bases and the V segment lost 4 bases, leaving 7 bases of the junction unmatched. The CDR3 contains 16 residues. The germline V gene encodes CDR1 SGHRS and CDR2 YFSETQ. The CDR3, as DNA: TGCGCCAGCAGCCGGGGACAGGCCCAAAACACCGGGGAGCTGTTTTTT. Protein product: CASSRGQAQNTGELFF. The full variable domain, its missing parts supplied by reference TRBV5-1 and TRBJ2-2, is KAGVTQTPRYLIKTRGQQVTLSCSPISGHRSVSWYQQTPGQGLQFLFEYFSETQRNKGNFPGRFSGRQFSNSRSEMNVSTLELGDSALYLCASSRGQAQNTGELFFGEGSRLTVL.

The chain employs TRBV7-8 and TRBJ2-5; tentative D call: TRBD1 (5 bases). The V and J ends lost 5 bases and 5 bases respectively, with 12 bases between them. This CDR3 has 13 amino acids. The germline gives CDR1 SGHVS, CDR2 FQNEAQ. This chain's CDR3 is CASSRQFMETQYF. The DNA for the CDR3 is TGTGCCAGCAGCCGACAGTTTATGGAGACCCAGTACTTC.

This chain joins TRBV15 and TRBJ1-5; 9 positions agree with TRBD1. The trim removed 1 base at V and 7 bases at J, leaving 8 bases unmatched. Germline loops: CDR1 LNHNV, CDR2 YYDKDF (reference sequence). This CDR3 has 16 residues. The CDR3, as DNA: TGTGCCACCAGCAGAGGGACAGGGGTTGGTGGGCAGCCCCAGCATTTT. It specifies CATSRGTGVGGQPQHF.

The V and J genes are TRBV12-3 or TRBV12-4 and TRBJ1-2; TRBD1 is a possible D gene (6 bases). The V gene lost 6 bases and the J gene lost 2 bases, with 10 bases spanning the gap. The CDR3 consists of 13 residues. CDR3 nucleotide sequence: TGTGCCAGCAGCCCTGGACAGAACTATGGCTACACCTTC. It yields the protein CASSPGQNYGYTF.

This clone occurred a few times. The chain employs TRBV3-1 (or the pseudogene TRBV3-2) and TRBJ1-5, with a tentative D call TRBD1 (5 bases). Germline values: CDR1 LGHDT, CDR2 YNNKEL (reference sequence). The CDR3 covers 15 residues. V gave up 1 base and J gave up 6 bases, with 13 bases separating them. This CDR3 reads CASSQGGQGGQPQHF. The CDR3 region has the DNA TGTGCCAGCAGCCAAGGGGGCCAGGGAGGTCAGCCCCAGCATTTT.

V is TRBV9 and J is TRBJ1-2, with a possible D match to TRBD1 (6 bases). This CDR3 comprises 15 residues. Germline V gives CDR1 SGDLS, CDR2 YYNGEE. V lost 0 bases and J 6 bases, leaving 15 bases between the germline ends. The DNA of the CDR3 is TGTGCCAGCAGCGTAGTCCCTGGGCAGGGGAATGGCTACACCTTC. This codes for CASSVVPGQGNGYTF.

The rearrangement joins TRBV6-5 to TRBJ2-1, with a weak D call TRBD2 (6 bases). The CDR3 contains 11 residues. V dropped 7 bases and J dropped 14 bases, with 15 bases sitting between them. CDR1 is MNHEY and CDR2 is SVGAGI in the germline V gene. The CDR3 nucleotides read TGTGCCAGCATCCGGGGGTCGGTCGAGTTCTTC. Translated, it gives CASIRGSVEFF.

The J gene is TRBJ1-3, the V gene TRBV27; D call uncertain. The germline gives CDR1 MNHEY, CDR2 SMNVEV (reference sequence). V shed 5 bases and J shed 0 bases, with 11 bases lying between them. CDR3 length: 15 amino acids. CDR3 region: CASSVRQSSGNTIYF. As DNA, the CDR3 is TGTGCCAGCAGTGTCAGACAAAGCTCTGGAAACACCATATATTTT.

V is TRBV19 and J is TRBJ2-2; no firm D call. Germline CDR1 reads LNHDA; CDR2 reads SQIVND (reference sequence). The V end lost 7 bases, the J end lost 2 bases, and 14 bases lay between the germline ends. The CDR3 length is 15 residues. DNA of the CDR3: TGTGCCAGTAATGTTGTTGCGACAAACACCGGGGAGCTGTTTTTT. Translating gives CASNVVATNTGELFF.

The V and J genes are TRBV27 and TRBJ2-1; TRBD2 is a possible D gene (5 bases). CDR1 and CDR2 (germline): MNHEY, SMNVEV (reference sequence). This CDR3 spans 14 amino acids. Trimming shortened V by 0 bases and J by 3 bases, and 6 bases separated the two germline ends. CDR3 amino acids: CASSLSGDYNEQFF. CDR3 bases: TGTGCCAGCAGTTTATCGGGAGACTACAATGAGCAGTTCTTC.

The chain is built from TRBV10-1 and TRBJ2-7, with 9 bases lining up with TRBD2. With 6 bases clipped from V and 4 bases from J, the junction kept 22 bases outside the gene matches. CDR3 size: 19 residues. From germline, CDR1 is WNHNN and CDR2 SYGVQD (reference sequence). The DNA of the CDR3 is TGCGCCAGCAGCGACGGGACTAGCTGGCAAGAGGCAGAGAGGTACGAGCAGTACTTC. It encodes CASSDGTSWQEAERYEQYF.

The rearrangement links TRBV4-3 to TRBJ1-3; tentative D call: TRBD1 (6 bases). The CDR3 sequence is 17 residues long. The germline CDR1 and CDR2 sequences are LGHNA and YSLEER. The V gene lost 0 bases and the J gene lost 0 bases, with 12 bases spanning the gap. The CDR3 DNA follows: TGCGCCAGCAGCCAAGAGGGGGGGCTCTTCTCTGGAAACACCATATATTTT. Translation: CASSQEGGLFSGNTIYF.

J is TRBJ1-1 and V is TRBV6-5; D gene ambiguous. The CDR3 runs 12 residues. V lost 8 bases and J lost 7, with 14 bases in between. Per the germline V gene, CDR1 is MNHEY and CDR2 is SVGAGI. The CDR3 sequence is CASGWQANEAFF. As DNA, the CDR3 is TGTGCCAGCGGATGGCAGGCAAATGAAGCTTTCTTT.

The J gene is TRBJ1-3, the V gene TRBV7-2, with TRBD1 identical over 7 bases. Germline CDR1 SGHTA, CDR2 FQGNSA. This CDR3 region has 14 residues. V gave up 5 bases and J gave up 5 bases; unmatched junction bases: 6. Written as DNA, the CDR3 is TGTGCCAGCAGCGCGCGACAGGGCCGAAACACCATATATTTT. Protein sequence: CASSARQGRNTIYF.

The chain has TRBV7-3 and TRBJ2-1; tentative D call: TRBD2 (6 bases). Germline V gene lookup returns CDR1 SGHTA and CDR2 FQGTGA. The CDR3 consists of 15 residues. Trimming shortened V by 5 bases and J by 8 bases, and 19 bases separated the two germline ends. CDR3 nucleotide sequence: TGTGCCAGCAGCCGACGGGGCGGGGCCGGGGATGAGCAGTTCTTC. Protein: CASSRRGGAGDEQFF. Combining the CDR3 with reference TRBV7-3 and TRBJ2-1 gives the whole variable domain GAGVSQTPSNKVTEKGKYVELRCDPISGHTALYWYRQSLGQGPEFLIYFQGTGAADDSGLPNDRFFAVRPEGSVSTLKIQRTERGDSAVYLCASSRRGGAGDEQFFGPGTRLTVL.

This clone was observed a handful of times. The V call is TRBV18, the J call TRBJ2-1; 9 bases fit TRBD1. CDR3 length equals 15 residues. V shed 3 bases, J shed 0 bases, and the junction held 0 bases outside the gene matches. CDR1 is KGHSH and CDR2 is LQKENI in the germline V gene. DNA of the CDR3: TGTGCCAGCTCACCGACAGGGGGCTCCTACAATGAGCAGTTCTTC. This gives the protein CASSPTGGSYNEQFF.

This chain joins TRBV11-2 and TRBJ1-1, with D perhaps TRBD1 (6 bases). The ends were cut back, 1 base at V and 10 bases at J, with 10 bases in the middle. The CDR3 contains 12 residues. Germline loops: CDR1 SGHAT, CDR2 FQNNGV. CDR3 in amino acids: CASSLGDTGAFF. The CDR3 DNA is TGTGCCAGCAGCTTAGGGGACACCGGAGCTTTCTTT.

In its sample, this clone was seen once. This chain uses TRBV6-2 or TRBV6-3 with TRBJ2-7, with 14 bases that match TRBD2. The CDR3 extends over 16 amino acids. V trimming: 6 bases; J trimming: 7 bases; junction bases outside the gene matches: 11. Germline V gene data show CDR1 as MNHEY and CDR2 as SVGEGT. The CDR3 loop reads CASSETSGGEVEEQYF. As DNA, the CDR3 is TGTGCCAGCAGCGAGACTAGCGGGGGGGAAGTGGAGGAGCAGTACTTC.

J is TRBJ2-2 and V is TRBV7-9, with TRBD1 matching over 7 bases. Germline values: CDR1 SEHNR, CDR2 FQNEAQ (reference sequence). This CDR3 has 15 amino acids. The V and J ends lost 6 bases and 6 bases, in that order; junction bases with no gene match: 10. In DNA form, the CDR3 reads TGTGCCAGCAGACGGAATGGACAGGCCTCCGGGGAGCTGTTTTTT. It encodes CASRRNGQASGELFF.

DNA for the CDR3: TGTGCCTGGAGTGGGGCTGGTACGGACACCGGGGAGCTGTTTTTT. This gives the protein CAWSGAGTDTGELFF. This chain connects TRBV30 to TRBJ2-2; D is unresolved. This CDR3 has 15 amino acids. Germline loops: CDR1 GTSNPN, CDR2 SVGIG (reference sequence). Deletions cut 1 base from V and 3 bases from J, with 12 bases between. Combining the CDR3 with reference TRBV30 and TRBJ2-2 gives the whole variable domain SQTIHQWPATLVQPVGSPLSLECTVEGTSNPNLYWYRQAAGRGLQLLFYSVGIGQISSEVPQNLSASRPQDRQFILSSKKLLLSDSGFYLCAWSGAGTDTGELFFGEGSRLTVL.

The V call is TRBV7-6, the J call TRBJ2-5; 9 bases align to TRBD1. The germline CDR1 and CDR2 sequences are SGHVS and FNYEAQ. This CDR3 region has 15 residues. V trimming: 5 bases; J trimming: 5 bases; junction bases outside the gene matches: 9. The chain's CDR3 is CASSPTDRGVETQYF. The CDR3 DNA sequence: TGTGCCAGCAGCCCTACGGACAGGGGAGTTGAGACCCAGTACTTC.